This T cell receptor (beta chain) was retrieved from a study of shared clonotypes between healthy human individuals. Study context: Donors had three CD4 naive, three CD4 memory, two CD8 naive and one CD8 memory plate apiece.

TCRdb's table, derived via immunoSEQ multiplex PCR, lists solely in-frame clones and lacks some. The sample lists around 1.5 million clones, 98% seen once, with approximately 0.45% in the top ten. This TCR was recovered from a man between 25 and 39 years old in good health. Material for sequencing was naive CD4+ T cells sorted from blood. Subset: CD45RA+ positively selected.

CDR3 DNA sequence: TGTGCCAGCGGCGGGGAGCGGGCGAGGTACGAGCAGTACTTC. It specifies CASGGERARYEQYF. The gene calls are TRBV5-8 and TRBJ2-7; a possible D gene is TRBD2 (6 bases). V lost 7 bases, J lost 4 bases, and 18 bases lay in between. The V gene's germline CDR1 is SGHTS and CDR2 YDEGEE. The CDR3 runs 14 residues. Combining the CDR3 with reference TRBV5-8 and TRBJ2-7 gives the whole variable domain EAGVTQSPTHLIKTRGQQATLRCSPISGHTSVYWYQQALGLGLQFLLWYDEGEERNRGNFPPRFSGRQFPNYSSELNVNALELEDSALYLCASGGERARYEQYFGPGTRLTVT.